A single sample is the source of the 27 T cell receptor beta chains below, sequenced in a study of T-cell reconstitution after alpha-beta-depleted transplantation in children. Library preparation (for TCRbeta) was performed with unique molecular identifiers. TCRdb re-called the PCR reads with MiXCR, one entry per CDR3 protein. The table shows 500,000 to 600,000 distinct CDR3 sequences, with 15% to 20% occurring only once. Sequenced material: PBMCs from the stem cell graft donor, taken from the stem cell graft. The receptor set was obtained from a human donor who donated a stem cell graft to a child with acute lymphoblastic leukemia.

CDR3: CAISEADRVNTEAFF. In nucleotides, the CDR3 is TGTGCCATCAGTGAGGCAGACAGGGTGAACACTGAAGCTTTCTTT. V and J are TRBV10-3 and TRBJ1-1; TRBD1 agrees at 7 bases. Germline loops: CDR1 ENHRY, CDR2 SYGVKD. The CDR3 has 15 amino acids. Trimming cost V 2 bases and J 0 bases; bases outside gene matches: 3.

This clonotype turned up a few times. The V and J genes are TRBV7-6 and TRBJ1-4; the D is unclear. Trimming removed 1 base from V and 4 bases from J, with 13 bases in between. This CDR3 comprises 16 residues. CDR1 and CDR2 from the germline V gene are SGHVS and FNYEAQ. The CDR3 DNA follows: TGTGCCAGCAGCTTAGAACAGTGGAATAGTAATGAAAAACTGTTTTTT. Protein product: CASSLEQWNSNEKLFF.

This clonotype appeared a few times. This chain links TRBV5-6 with TRBJ2-2; D possibly corresponds to TRBD2 (5 bases). The CDR3 consists of 13 residues. Germline-derived CDR1 and CDR2 are SGHDT and YYEEEE. Trimming removed 4 bases at V and 7 bases at J, with 11 bases between. CDR3 protein: CASSPLLGGELFF. DNA for the CDR3: TGTGCCAGCAGCCCTCTACTAGGCGGGGAGCTGTTTTTT.

J is TRBJ2-1 and V is TRBV6-1; 10 bases fit TRBD2. Germline CDR1 is MNHNS and CDR2 is SASEGT. The CDR3 is made up of 15 amino acids. Unmatched junction bases numbered 12, after V lost 8 bases and J lost 8 bases. The chain's CDR3 is CASVAGLAGVDEQFF. CDR3 nucleotides: TGTGCCAGCGTGGCCGGGCTAGCGGGAGTGGATGAGCAGTTCTTC.

On this clonotype: Mismatch with germline at one junction end may stem from a read error. The rearrangement uses TRBV7-9 and TRBJ2-5; tentative D call: TRBD1 (6 bases). Germline CDR1 SEHNR, CDR2 FQNEAQ (reference sequence). The CDR3 is made up of 13 amino acids. The CDR3 protein is CASRPGHQEPQYF. The CDR3 DNA reads TGTGCCAGCAGGCCGGGACACCAAGAGCCCCAGTACTTC.

This clonotype has just a few counts. The V call is TRBV20-1, the J call TRBJ2-7, with unresolved D. V was pared by 1 base and J by 3 bases, with 10 bases between. From germline, CDR1 is DFQATT and CDR2 SNEGSKA (reference sequence). The CDR3 consists of 13 residues. The DNA for the CDR3 is TGCAGTGCTAGAGCCGGGTCCTTCTACGAGCAGTACTTC. Its translation is CSARAGSFYEQYF.

The chain uses TRBV12-3 or TRBV12-4 and TRBJ2-7, with D perhaps matching TRBD1 (5 bases). Trimming shortened V by 1 base and J by 2 bases, and 9 bases separated the two germline ends. The CDR3 has 14 residues. This chain's CDR3 is CASSLDSRAYEQYF. CDR3 in DNA: TGTGCCAGCAGTTTAGATTCCAGGGCCTACGAGCAGTACTTC.

This clonotype was seen more than once but under ten times. The chain is built from TRBV30 and TRBJ2-7; D is possibly TRBD1 (6 bases). V was clipped by 3 bases and J by 9 bases, with 12 bases between them. The CDR3 extends over 11 amino acids. Germline V gene lookup returns CDR1 GTSNPN and CDR2 SVGIG (reference sequence). The CDR3 loop is CAWRYRERQYF. Here the CDR3 DNA reads TGTGCCTGGAGGTACAGGGAAAGGCAGTACTTC.

This clonotype was recorded a few times. The chain combines TRBV7-9 with TRBJ1-1, with D possibly TRBD1 on 6 matching bases. The CDR3 contains 16 residues. Germline V gives CDR1 SEHNR, CDR2 FQNEAQ (reference sequence). The V end was cut by 0 bases, the J end by 0 bases, with 11 bases between. The CDR3 DNA reads as TGTGCCAGCAGCTTAGCGCCAGGGGCAATGAACACTGAAGCTTTCTTT. Its protein product is CASSLAPGAMNTEAFF.

The genes are TRBV24-1 and TRBJ2-3; the D gene is possibly TRBD2 (5 bases). The length of the CDR3 is 14 residues. In germline, CDR1 is KGHDR, CDR2 SFDVKD. With 3 bases removed from V and 4 bases from J, the gap between germline ends came to 10 bases. CDR3 bases: TGTGCCACCAGTGATGACTACCCCCCAGATACGCAGTATTTT. Amino acid sequence: CATSDDYPPDTQYF.

This clonotype has a handful of counts. The chain joins TRBV6-5 to TRBJ2-3; tentatively, D is TRBD2 (6 bases). This CDR3 has 16 amino acids. V gave up 0 bases and J gave up 0 bases, with 10 bases separating them. Germline loops: CDR1 MNHEY, CDR2 SVGAGI. CDR3 in amino acids: CASSYSGGTSTDTQYF. The DNA for the CDR3 is TGTGCCAGCAGTTACTCGGGGGGAACTAGCACAGATACGCAGTATTTT.

This clonotype was seen a handful of times. The CDR3 nucleotides are TGCAGCGTGATCCCAGATACGCAGTATTTT. Protein product: CSVIPDTQYF. The V gene is TRBV29-1, the J gene TRBJ2-3; D call uncertain. The germline V and J ends were trimmed by 6 bases and 4 bases, with 5 bases remaining between them. Germline V gene lookup returns CDR1 SQVTM and CDR2 ANQGSEA. CDR3 size: 10 residues.

The J gene is TRBJ1-3, the V gene TRBV7-2, with TRBD1 matching over 7 bases. The J segment lost 4 bases and the V segment lost 4 bases, leaving 1 base of the junction unmatched. Germline V gene sequence: CDR1 SGHTA, CDR2 FQGNSA. The CDR3 runs 13 residues. This chain's CDR3 is CASSSGQGNTIYF. The CDR3, as DNA: TGTGCCAGCAGCTCGGGACAGGGAAACACCATATATTTT.

The rearrangement links TRBV20-1 to TRBJ2-1, with 10 bases identical to TRBD2. V shed 0 bases, J shed 7 bases, and the junction held 6 bases outside the gene matches. The CDR3 has 15 residues. Germline V gene lookup returns CDR1 DFQATT and CDR2 SNEGSKA (reference sequence). The CDR3 DNA reads TGCAGTGCTAGAGACACTAGCGGGAATTGGAATGAGCAGTTCTTC. The encoded protein is CSARDTSGNWNEQFF.

This clonotype came up many times. This rearrangement joins TRBV20-1 to TRBJ2-1; 9 positions agree with TRBD2. After removal of 4 bases from V and 8 bases from J, the junction contained 15 bases not matched to a gene. This CDR3 is 16 amino acids long. Germline V gene sequence: CDR1 DFQATT, CDR2 SNEGSKA (reference sequence). CDR3 sequence (DNA): TGCAGTGCTACCACCCTTAGCGGGAGAAGTCGAGATGAGCAGTTCTTC. Its protein product is CSATTLSGRSRDEQFF.

The J gene is TRBJ1-2, the V gene TRBV6-6; D remains ambiguous. Trimming removed 5 bases at V and 6 bases at J, with 13 bases between. In germline, CDR1 is MNHNY, CDR2 SVGAGI (reference sequence). The CDR3 has 13 amino acids. CDR3 nucleotide sequence: TGTGCCAGCAGTCAAACCCCGGTGGATGGCTACACCTTC. The encoded protein is CASSQTPVDGYTF.

This clonotype was counted between two and nine times. The V and J genes are TRBV27 and TRBJ2-3; 7 bases align to TRBD2. The CDR3 spans 14 residues. The V and J ends lost 7 bases and 3 bases, in that order; junction bases with no gene match: 7. Germline CDR1 MNHEY, CDR2 SMNVEV (reference sequence). The CDR3 DNA reads TGTGCCAGCAACGGGGGAGGGTTAACAGATACGCAGTATTTT. Encoded protein: CASNGGGLTDTQYF.

The V gene is TRBV10-1, the J gene TRBJ1-5, with TRBD1 matching over 7 bases. V shed 3 bases, J shed 0 bases, and the junction held 11 bases outside the gene matches. CDR3 length: 18 residues. Germline values: CDR1 WNHNN, CDR2 SYGVQD (reference sequence). The CDR3 DNA sequence: TGCGCCAGCAGTGACCCCTGGGGCAGGGGGTATAGCAATCAGCCCCAGCATTTT. It codes for CASSDPWGRGYSNQPQHF.

In regard to this clonotype: The junction differs from germline at one of its ends, possibly a read error. J is TRBJ1-1 and V is TRBV5-1; no firm D call. This CDR3 spans 13 amino acids. Per germline, CDR1 SGHRS and CDR2 YFSETQ. The CDR3 here is CASSLTTNTEPFF. In DNA, the CDR3 is TGCGCCAGCAGCTTGACTACGAACACTGAACCTTTCTTT.

This clonotype was detected only a few times. This sequence joins TRBV20-1 and TRBJ2-3; D unresolved. The germline V gene has CDR1 DFQATT and CDR2 SNEGSKA (reference sequence). V gave up 8 bases and J gave up 5 bases, with 11 bases separating them. The CDR3 loop spans 11 amino acids. The CDR3 reads CSRASGDTQYF. Written as DNA, the CDR3 is TGCAGTAGAGCCTCTGGAGATACGCAGTATTTT.

The gene calls are TRBV7-2 and TRBJ2-3; TRBD2 aligns across 8 bases. The J segment lost 2 bases and the V segment lost 5 bases, leaving 9 bases of the junction unmatched. Looked up from germline, CDR1 is SGHTA and CDR2 is FQGNSA. The CDR3 extends over 16 amino acids. The CDR3 region has the DNA TGTGCCAGCAGCACCGGGGGGGGACTCGTCACAGATACGCAGTATTTT. Protein sequence: CASSTGGGLVTDTQYF.

This sequence joins TRBV20-1 and TRBJ2-5, with a possible D match to TRBD1 (5 bases). The CDR3 consists of 14 residues. V was cut by 6 bases and J by 0 bases, with 14 bases left in between. CDR1 and CDR2 (germline): DFQATT, SNEGSKA (reference sequence). The CDR3 sequence is CSALDTQYQETQYF. CDR3 in DNA: TGCAGTGCCCTGGACACCCAGTACCAAGAGACCCAGTACTTC.

Only a few counts were recorded for this clonotype. The chain recombines TRBV3-1 with TRBJ2-5; D call uncertain. CDR3 length: 15 amino acids. Looked up from germline, CDR1 is LGHDT and CDR2 is YNNKEL (reference sequence). V was pared by 0 bases and J by 6 bases, with 14 bases between. CDR3 DNA: TGTGCCAGCAGCCAAGATTACGAAGCCCGGAAGACCCAGTACTTC. Amino acids: CASSQDYEARKTQYF.

The rearrangement links TRBV29-1 to TRBJ2-5; D is ambiguous. This CDR3 region has 12 residues. V lost 4 bases and J 5 bases, leaving 11 bases between the germline ends. Germline V gives CDR1 SQVTM, CDR2 ANQGSEA. CDR3 in DNA: TGCAGCGTTGCCAGGAGTAGGGAGACCCAGTACTTC. Residues: CSVARSRETQYF.

J is TRBJ2-1 and V is TRBV15; weak D call: TRBD2 (6 bases). Between the trimmed V and J ends, which lost 5 bases and 4 bases, there was a span of 12 bases. Germline CDR1 reads LNHNV; CDR2 reads YYDKDF (reference sequence). This CDR3 spans 14 amino acids. CDR3 coding DNA: TGTGCCACCAGCCGGCGACTAGGTTACAATGAGCAGTTCTTC. Protein: CATSRRLGYNEQFF.

This clonotype was recorded at least ten times. This rearrangement joins TRBV4-2 to TRBJ1-6, with 9 bases identical to TRBD1. The ends lost 4 bases at V and 7 bases at J; junction bases unmatched: 11. The CDR3 covers 17 residues. CDR1 is LGHNA and CDR2 is YNFKEQ in the germline V gene. The CDR3 nucleotides are TGTGCCAGCAGCCCGGGACAGGGCAAAACCACCAATTCACCCCTCCACTTT. Translated: CASSPGQGKTTNSPLHF.

There are a few counts of this clonotype. The chain carries TRBV19 and TRBJ2-1; 7 positions match TRBD2. Looked up from germline, CDR1 is LNHDA and CDR2 is SQIVND (reference sequence). The CDR3 spans 14 residues. After removal of 5 bases from V and 15 bases from J, the junction contained 16 bases not matched to a gene. CDR3 nucleotide sequence: TGTGCCAGTAGTCCCGGCGCAGCGGGATCCCCCTCGTTCTTC. Its protein product is CASSPGAAGSPSFF.